This T cell receptor beta chain was identified during a study of technical replicates of blood from a few donors. V was cut by 3 bases and J by 6 bases, with 11 bases left in between. Germline values: CDR1 LNHDA, CDR2 SQIVND (reference sequence). CDR3 length: 13 residues. Assay: immunoSEQ multiplex PCR; the TCRdb copy retains only in-frame clones and omits some. Here the sample spans around 67,000 clones, approximately 84% being singletons. This clone was recorded only once. This clonotype was sampled from a human donor in good health. Some clones in this sample may be carry-over from other donors' samples. The sample taken for sequencing was PBMCs. This rearrangement joins TRBV19 to TRBJ1-1; no firm D call. The CDR3 DNA reads TGTGCCAGTAGTATGGCCGCGGCGGCTGAAGCTTTCTTT. It specifies CASSMAAAAEAFF.